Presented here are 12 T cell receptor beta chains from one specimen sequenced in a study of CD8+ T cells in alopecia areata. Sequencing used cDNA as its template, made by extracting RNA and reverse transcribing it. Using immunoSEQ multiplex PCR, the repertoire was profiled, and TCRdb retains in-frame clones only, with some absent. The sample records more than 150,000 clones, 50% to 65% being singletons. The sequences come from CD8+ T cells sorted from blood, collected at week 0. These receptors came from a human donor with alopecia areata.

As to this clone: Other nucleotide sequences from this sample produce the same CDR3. As DNA, the CDR3 is TGTGCCAGCAGCCTGACAGGCTACGAGCAGTACTTC. This sequence encodes CASSLTGYEQYF. The chain links TRBV27 to TRBJ2-7; weak D call: TRBD1 (6 bases). Germline V CDR1 and CDR2: MNHEY, SMNVEV (reference sequence). The CDR3 length is 12 residues. Deletions cut 6 bases from V and 3 bases from J, with 9 bases between.

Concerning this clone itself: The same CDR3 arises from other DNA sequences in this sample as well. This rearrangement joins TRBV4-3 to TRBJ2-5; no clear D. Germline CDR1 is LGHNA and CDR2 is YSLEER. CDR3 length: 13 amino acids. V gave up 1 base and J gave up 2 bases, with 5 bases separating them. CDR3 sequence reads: CASSQGGQETQYF. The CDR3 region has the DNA TGCGCCAGCAGCCAAGGGGGTCAAGAGACCCAGTACTTC.

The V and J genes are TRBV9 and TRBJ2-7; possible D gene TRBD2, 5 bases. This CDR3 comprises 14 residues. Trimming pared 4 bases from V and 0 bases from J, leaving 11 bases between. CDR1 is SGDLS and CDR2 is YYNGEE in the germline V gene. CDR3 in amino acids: CASSPGLISYEQYF. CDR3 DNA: TGTGCCAGCAGCCCAGGACTTATCTCCTACGAGCAGTACTTC. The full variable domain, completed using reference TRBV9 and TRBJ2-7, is DSGVTQTPKHLITATGQRVTLRCSPRSGDLSVYWYQQSLDQGLQFLIQYYNGEERAKGNILERFSAQQFPDLHSELNLSSLELGDSALYFCASSPGLISYEQYFGPGTRLTVT.

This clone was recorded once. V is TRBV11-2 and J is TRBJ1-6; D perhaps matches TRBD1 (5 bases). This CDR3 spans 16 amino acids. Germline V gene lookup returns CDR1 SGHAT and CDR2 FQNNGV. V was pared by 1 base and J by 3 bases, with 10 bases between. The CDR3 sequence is CASSLAGLNYNSPLHF. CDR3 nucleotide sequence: TGTGCCAGCAGCTTAGCAGGGTTGAACTATAATTCACCCCTCCACTTT.

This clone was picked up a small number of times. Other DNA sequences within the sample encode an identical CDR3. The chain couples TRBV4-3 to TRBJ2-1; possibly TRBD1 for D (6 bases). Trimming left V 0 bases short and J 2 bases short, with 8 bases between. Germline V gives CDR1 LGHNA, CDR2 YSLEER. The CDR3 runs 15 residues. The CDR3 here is CASSQDRGTYNEQFF. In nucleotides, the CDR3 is TGCGCCAGCAGCCAAGACAGGGGCACCTACAATGAGCAGTTCTTC.

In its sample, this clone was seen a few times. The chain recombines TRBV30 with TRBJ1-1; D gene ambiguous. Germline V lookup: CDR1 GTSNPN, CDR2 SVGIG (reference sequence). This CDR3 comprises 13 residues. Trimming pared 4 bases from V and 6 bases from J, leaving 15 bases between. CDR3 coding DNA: TGTGCCTGGAACCGAAGTCCAGGTTCTGAAGCTTTCTTT. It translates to CAWNRSPGSEAFF.

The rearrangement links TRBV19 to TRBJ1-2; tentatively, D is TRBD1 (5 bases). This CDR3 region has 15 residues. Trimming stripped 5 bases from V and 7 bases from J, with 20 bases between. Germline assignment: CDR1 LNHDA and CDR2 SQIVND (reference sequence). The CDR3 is CASSPPSTGGGGYTF. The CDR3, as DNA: TGTGCCAGTAGTCCGCCATCCACGGGGGGAGGTGGCTACACCTTC.

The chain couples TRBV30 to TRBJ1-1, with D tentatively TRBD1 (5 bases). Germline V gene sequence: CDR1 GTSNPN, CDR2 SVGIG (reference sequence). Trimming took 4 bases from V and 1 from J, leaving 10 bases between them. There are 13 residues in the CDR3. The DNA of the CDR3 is TGTGCCTGGACGGGGGGAACGAACACTGAAGCTTTCTTT. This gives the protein CAWTGGTNTEAFF.

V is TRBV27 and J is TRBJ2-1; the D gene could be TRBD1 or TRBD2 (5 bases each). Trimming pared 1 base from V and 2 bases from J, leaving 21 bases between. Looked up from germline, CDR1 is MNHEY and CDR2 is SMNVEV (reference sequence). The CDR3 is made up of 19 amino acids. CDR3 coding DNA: TGTGCCAGCAGTTTATTTGGGGCCCAGGGTAAGGGAGCCTACAATGAGCAGTTCTTC. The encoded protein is CASSLFGAQGKGAYNEQFF.

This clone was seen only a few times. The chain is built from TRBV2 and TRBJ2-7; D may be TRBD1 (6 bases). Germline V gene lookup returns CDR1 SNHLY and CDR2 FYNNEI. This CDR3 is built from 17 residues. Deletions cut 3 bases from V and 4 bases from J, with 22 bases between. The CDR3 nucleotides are TGTGCCAGCAGTGATTCCGGACAGCCAACCTCAATATACGAGCAGTACTTC. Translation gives CASSDSGQPTSIYEQYF.

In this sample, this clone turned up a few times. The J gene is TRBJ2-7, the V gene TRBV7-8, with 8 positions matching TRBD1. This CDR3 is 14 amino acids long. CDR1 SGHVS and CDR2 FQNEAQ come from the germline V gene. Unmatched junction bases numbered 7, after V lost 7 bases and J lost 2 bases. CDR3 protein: CASNSGTGAYEQYF. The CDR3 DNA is TGTGCCAGCAACTCAGGGACAGGTGCCTACGAGCAGTACTTC. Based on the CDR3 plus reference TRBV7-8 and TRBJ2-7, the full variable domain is GAGVSQSPRYKVAKRGQDVALRCDPISGHVSLFWYQQALGQGPEFLTYFQNEAQLDKSGLPSDRFFAERPEGSVSTLKIQRTQQEDSAVYLCASNSGTGAYEQYFGPGTRLTVT.

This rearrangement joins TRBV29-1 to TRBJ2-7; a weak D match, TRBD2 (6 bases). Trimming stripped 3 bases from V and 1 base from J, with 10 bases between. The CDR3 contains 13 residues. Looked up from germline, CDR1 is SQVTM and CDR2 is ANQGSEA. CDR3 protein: CSVENSGSYEQYF. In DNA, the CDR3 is TGCAGCGTTGAGAACAGCGGGTCCTACGAGCAGTACTTC.